This entry lists 21 T cell receptor beta chains sequenced from one sample in a study of T cells expressing NK-cell markers. From its re-call of the 5' RACE reads, TCRdb lists each CDR3 protein once, without DNA. The sample holds around 470,000 distinct CDR3 sequences. What was sequenced was blood T cells: a sorted CD56 or NKG2C T cell subset, CD4+ or CD8+ T cells, or bulk PBMC T cells (not recorded which). These receptor sequences come from a woman in her fifties or sixties in good health.

This rearrangement joins TRBV11-3 to TRBJ2-1; TCRdb names TRBD2, which stays unverified in the absence of DNA. CDR3 size: 16 residues. Germline V lookup: CDR1 SGHNT, CDR2 YENEEA. The CDR3 sequence: CASSLIRLAGGNEQFF. Variable domain in full (rest from reference TRBV11-3 and TRBJ2-1): EAGVVQSPRYKIIEKKQPVAFWCNPISGHNTLYWYLQNLGQGPELLIRYENEEAVDDSQLPKDRFSAERLKGVDSTLKIQPAELGDSAVYLCASSLIRLAGGNEQFFGPGTRLTVL.

CDR3 sequence reads: CASSLNGALQETQYF. The chain is built from TRBV12-3 or TRBV12-4 and TRBJ2-5. The CDR3 contains 15 residues.

This chain links TRBV10-2 with TRBJ2-5; TCRdb proposes TRBD1, but this gene call is untestable without DNA. Germline CDR1 reads WSHSY; CDR2 reads SAAADI. The CDR3 sequence is 13 residues long. CDR3 region: CATLRRSQETQYF.

The chain joins TRBV12-3 or TRBV12-4 to TRBJ1-3. CDR3 length equals 13 residues. This chain's CDR3 is CASSFGLGNTIYF.

The rearrangement joins TRBV15 to TRBJ1-6. Germline values: CDR1 LNHNV, CDR2 YYDKDF (reference sequence). This CDR3 comprises 13 residues. CDR3: CAIQLGYNSPLHF.

The genes are TRBV5-1 and TRBJ1-4; TCRdb names TRBD1, which stays unverified in the absence of DNA. Germline CDR1 and CDR2: SGHRS and YFSETQ. CDR3 length: 13 amino acids. This CDR3 reads CASSRDIEEKLFF.

CDR3: CASSYSGTAGNTIYF. The chain uses TRBV6-5 and TRBJ1-3. The CDR3 is 15 amino acids. Germline-derived CDR1 and CDR2 are MNHEY and SVGAGI.

The chain recombines TRBV25-1 with TRBJ1-4. The CDR3 sequence is 16 residues long. The germline V gene has CDR1 MGHDK and CDR2 SYGVNS. CDR3 in amino acids: CASSDPSGDYGEKLFF.

The chain combines TRBV20-1 with TRBJ1-2. This CDR3 has 12 amino acids. From germline, CDR1 is DFQATT and CDR2 SNEGSKA (reference sequence). The CDR3 sequence: CSARIDLYGYTF.

This CDR3 is CASSPGLNAYNEQFF. The chain is built from TRBV18 and TRBJ2-1; TCRdb's assignment of TRBD2 cannot be checked, as there is no DNA. Per the germline V gene, CDR1 is KGHSH and CDR2 is LQKENI. There are 15 residues in the CDR3. Drawing the rest from reference TRBV18 and TRBJ2-1, the complete variable domain is NAGVMQNPRHLVRRRGQEARLRCSPMKGHSHVYWYRQLPEEGLKFMVYLQKENIIDESGMPKERFSAEFPKEGPSILRIQQVVRGDSAAYFCASSPGLNAYNEQFFGPGTRLTVL.

The chain employs TRBV12-3 or TRBV12-4 and TRBJ1-5; TCRdb returns TRBD1, unconfirmable since there is no DNA. This CDR3 is built from 15 residues. The chain's CDR3 is CASRPDGGSNQPQHF.

The chain has TRBV10-3 and TRBJ1-1; the D call of TRBD1 rests on TCRdb alone, since no DNA is present to check it. The CDR3 is 13 residues long. The germline V gene encodes CDR1 ENHRY and CDR2 SYGVKD. The CDR3 spells CAIRNNRDTEAFF.

The J gene is TRBJ2-7, the V gene TRBV5-1. The CDR3 is 14 amino acids. In germline, CDR1 is SGHRS, CDR2 YFSETQ. The CDR3: CASSFGVSTYEQYF.

This chain uses TRBV5-8 with TRBJ2-7; TCRdb indicates TRBD2, and absent DNA this call remains unverified. CDR3 length equals 13 residues. Per the germline V gene, CDR1 is SGHTS and CDR2 is YDEGEE. CDR3 sequence reads: CASRGTSLREQYF.

The J gene is TRBJ2-3, the V gene TRBV5-1; TCRdb lists TRBD1, though no DNA is available to test this call. This CDR3 has 16 residues. Per germline, CDR1 SGHRS and CDR2 YFSETQ. The CDR3 loop is CASSWGQGRSTDTQYF.

This sequence joins TRBV12-3 or TRBV12-4 and TRBJ2-4; no DNA is available, so the TRBD2 call from TCRdb remains unchecked. The CDR3 is 14 amino acids. The chain's CDR3 is CASTTSRGGNIQYF.

The chain employs TRBV20-1 and TRBJ1-5; the D gene TCRdb calls, TRBD1, cannot be checked with no DNA. Germline assignment: CDR1 DFQATT and CDR2 SNEGSKA (reference sequence). The CDR3 covers 14 residues. The CDR3 region is CSASGQHSNQPQHF.

The chain has TRBV5-1 and TRBJ2-3. The CDR3 has 14 amino acids. Per germline, CDR1 SGHRS and CDR2 YFSETQ. The CDR3 sequence is CASRSPFTTDTQYF.

The chain links TRBV3-1 to TRBJ1-1. This CDR3 region has 13 residues. Germline V gene lookup returns CDR1 LGHDT and CDR2 YNNKEL (reference sequence). CDR3 protein: CASSQTYNTEAFF.

This chain uses TRBV5-1 with TRBJ1-4. This CDR3 contains 13 residues. The germline CDR1 and CDR2 sequences are SGHRS and YFSETQ. Here the CDR3 reads CASSLSTDAKLFF. The variable domain in full, with the rest retrieved from reference TRBV5-1 and TRBJ1-4, is KAGVTQTPRYLIKTRGQQVTLSCSPISGHRSVSWYQQTPGQGLQFLFEYFSETQRNKGNFPGRFSGRQFSNSRSEMNVSTLELGDSALYLCASSLSTDAKLFFGSGTQLSVL.

The chain combines TRBV5-6 with TRBJ2-3; TCRdb's D gene call, TRBD1, goes unchecked for lack of DNA. This CDR3 has 15 amino acids. The germline CDR1 and CDR2 sequences are SGHDT and YYEEEE. CDR3 protein: CASSLAPVGTDTQYF.